This record concerns one T cell receptor (beta chain) sequence. Germline CDR1 MGHDK, CDR2 SYGVNS. There are 17 residues in the CDR3. V gave up 1 base and J gave up 9 bases; unmatched junction bases: 12. Everyone who took part was about 18 to 90 years old, and they came from 24 US areas. In assigning cohorts, the study relied on participant-reported clinical history. In the source study's methods: Amplification of reference gene primers provided the estimated nucleated cell counts. TCRdb's copy holds only in-frame clones and misses some; the assay was immunoSEQ multiplex PCR. Clone size and the V and J calls come from that table; the DNA yielded D and trimming. The sample carries some 400,000 clones, 75% to 90% recorded once. This sample was taken from a study of blood T cell repertoires in COVID-19. Study-level information: Nucleic acid was either cDNA or gDNA, and it came from T cells, B-cell-depleted T cells, or PBMCs.

The chain couples TRBV25-1 to TRBJ2-1, with TRBD2 identical over 10 bases. This sequence originates from a young man who had recovered from COVID-19. Material: PBMCs or T cells enriched from blood (not recorded which). The CDR3 DNA is TGTGCCAGCAGTGAATTTAGAGCTAGCGGGAGTATAGGTGAGCAGTTCTTC. It codes for CASSEFRASGSIGEQFF. The variable domain in full, with the rest retrieved from reference TRBV25-1 and TRBJ2-1, is EADIYQTPRYLVIGTGKKITLECSQTMGHDKMYWYQQDPGMELHLIHYSYGVNSTEKGDLSSESTVSRIRTEHFPLTLESARPSHTSQYLCASSEFRASGSIGEQFFGPGTRLTVL.